Each of the 14 T cell receptor beta chains below was sequenced from the same sample in a study of molecular identifiers for immune sequencing clone quantification. A single record per CDR3 protein comes from TCRdb applying MiXCR to the PCR reads. Of approximately 590,000 distinct CDR3 sequences in the sample, about 25% were seen once. The sequenced sample consisted of naive CD8+ T cells from blood, with Jurkat cell RNA spiked in. Noted subset: FACS-sorted CD8+CD4-CCR7+CD45RA+ naive T cells. These receptors originate from a human donor in good health. Some libraries in this study had Jurkat cell RNA spiked in.

This clonotype has at least ten counts. The V gene is TRBV30, the J gene TRBJ2-7; TRBD1 is a possible D gene (6 bases). Germline-derived CDR1 and CDR2 are GTSNPN and SVGIG (reference sequence). This CDR3 contains 15 residues. Trimming stripped 3 bases from V and 7 bases from J, with 22 bases between. CDR3 nucleotide sequence: TGTGCCTGGAGGTACCAGGGGACCCCTTATGGGGAGCAGTACTTC. This sequence encodes CAWRYQGTPYGEQYF.

In its sample, this clonotype was seen a few times. This chain connects TRBV28 to TRBJ2-7; D not resolved. V was shortened by 10 bases and J by 2 bases, with 18 bases between the two germline ends. The germline V gene has CDR1 MDHEN and CDR2 SYDVKM. The CDR3 consists of 14 residues. The CDR3 coding sequence is TGTGCCACCTCACCACAGCCTCCCGCCTACGAGCAGTACTTC. Translation gives CATSPQPPAYEQYF.

This clonotype was counted only a few times. The chain links TRBV7-2 to TRBJ1-6, with D unresolved. The CDR3 has 16 amino acids. The germline V gene has CDR1 SGHTA and CDR2 FQGNSA. V lost 8 bases and J lost 0, with 14 bases in between. The CDR3 DNA sequence: TGTGCCAGCCGCCCCCCCCTAGGCTCCTATAATTCACCCCTCCACTTT. Translation: CASRPPLGSYNSPLHF.

Remarks on this clonotype: An end of the junction differs from the germline gene, which may be a read error. The V gene is TRBV19, the J gene TRBJ2-1; D ambiguous. CDR3 length: 13 amino acids. Germline V gene lookup returns CDR1 LNHDA and CDR2 SQIVND (reference sequence). The CDR3 nucleotides are TGTGTCAGTAGTATCGGACCCTCGGCTGAGCAGTTCTTC. Translating gives CVSSIGPSAEQFF.

The V and J genes are TRBV10-3 and TRBJ1-1, with D possibly TRBD1 on 5 matching bases. The CDR3 spans 15 residues. V was trimmed by 3 bases and J by 1 base, leaving 12 bases between them. CDR1 and CDR2 (germline): ENHRY, SYGVKD. The CDR3 bases are TGTGCCATCAGTGACCGTTCAGGACAGAACACTGAAGCTTTCTTT. It specifies CAISDRSGQNTEAFF.

This clonotype was seen more than once but under ten times. The rearrangement joins TRBV6-2 or TRBV6-3 to TRBJ2-3, with 13 bases that match TRBD2. CDR3 length: 16 residues. Germline CDR1 is MNHEY and CDR2 is SVGEGT. Losses at the gene ends were 4 bases for V and 7 bases for J; bases not matched to a gene: 8. CDR3 bases: TGTGCCAGCAGTTCAGAGACTAGCGGGGGGACAAATACGCAGTATTTT. This gives the protein CASSSETSGGTNTQYF.

The chain carries TRBV29-1 and TRBJ1-2; possibly TRBD1 for D (5 bases). V lost 7 bases to trimming and J lost 7 bases, with 22 bases between them. This CDR3 region has 14 residues. Germline V gives CDR1 SQVTM, CDR2 ANQGSEA. Here the CDR3 DNA reads TGCAGCGCCATATCCCCCGCAGGGTTAGGTGGCTACACCTTC. Translating it yields CSAISPAGLGGYTF.

A remark on this clonotype: This may be a read error, as it is one base from a much larger clone. The chain couples TRBV2 to TRBJ2-3, with 7 bases that match TRBD2. This CDR3 contains 16 residues. The V gene's germline CDR1 is SNHLY and CDR2 FYNNEI. The CDR3 protein is CASSPGRGVGTDTQCF. The CDR3 DNA is TGTGCCAGCAGCCCGGGGAGGGGTGTGGGCACAGATACGCAGTGTTTT.

Worth noting for this clonotype: Given a much more abundant clone one base away, this may be a read error. This likely comes from a read error, as the CDR3 has no conserved phenylalanine or tryptophan at its end. The chain employs TRBV5-6 and TRBJ2-3; 8 bases are a match to TRBD2. J gave up 3 bases and V 0 bases, and 6 bases lay outside the gene matches. The CDR3 totals 16 residues. The V gene's germline CDR1 is SGHDT and CDR2 YYEEEE. CDR3 bases: TGTGCCAGCAGCTTGGCAGCTAGCGGGCGTACAGATACGCAGTATTAT. It translates to CASSLAASGRTDTQYY.

This clonotype appeared a few times. The V call is TRBV4-1, the J call TRBJ2-7; maybe TRBD1 (5 bases). CDR3 length equals 14 residues. Trimming shortened V by 1 base and J by 3 bases, and 10 bases separated the two germline ends. CDR1 and CDR2 (germline): MGHRA, YSYEKL. CDR3 loop: CASSQVFDSYEQYF. The CDR3 bases are TGCGCCAGCAGCCAAGTCTTCGACAGCTACGAGCAGTACTTC.

This clonotype was seen many times. The gene calls are TRBV5-6 and TRBJ1-1; TRBD1 might be the D (5 bases). This CDR3 has 17 residues. The V and J ends lost 9 bases and 3 bases respectively, with 27 bases between them. Germline CDR1 reads SGHDT; CDR2 reads YYEEEE. The CDR3 here is CATSPQPGPRPYTEAFF. The DNA for the CDR3 is TGTGCCACCTCCCCCCAGCCGGGACCGAGACCTTACACTGAAGCTTTCTTT.

This clonotype was counted a few times. The chain carries TRBV27 and TRBJ2-5; 7 nucleotides agree with TRBD2. Losses at the gene ends were 3 bases for V and 5 bases for J; bases not matched to a gene: 15. CDR3 length: 17 residues. CDR1 is MNHEY, CDR2 SMNVEV, per germline (reference sequence). The CDR3 bases are TGTGCCAGCAGTTTGTATATACCCTCACTGGGGGGGGAGACCCAGTACTTC. The encoded protein is CASSLYIPSLGGETQYF.

This clonotype has ten or more counts. The chain links TRBV29-1 to TRBJ2-2; 8 bases map to TRBD1. In germline, CDR1 is SQVTM, CDR2 ANQGSEA. The V segment lost 4 bases and the J segment 7 bases; nucleotides outside the gene matches: 8. The length of the CDR3 is 14 residues. In DNA form, the CDR3 reads TGCAGCGTTGCGATACAGGGGGTCCGCGGGGAGCTGTTTTTT. Protein: CSVAIQGVRGELFF.

In this sample, this clonotype turned up a few times. The gene calls are TRBV7-6 and TRBJ2-3, with D possibly TRBD1 on 5 matching bases. This CDR3 region has 12 residues. From germline, CDR1 is SGHVS and CDR2 FNYEAQ. Between the trimmed V and J ends, which lost 4 bases and 10 bases, there was a span of 12 bases. CDR3 loop: CASSSSKGSQYF. CDR3 sequence (DNA): TGTGCCAGCAGCTCGTCGAAGGGGTCGCAGTATTTT.